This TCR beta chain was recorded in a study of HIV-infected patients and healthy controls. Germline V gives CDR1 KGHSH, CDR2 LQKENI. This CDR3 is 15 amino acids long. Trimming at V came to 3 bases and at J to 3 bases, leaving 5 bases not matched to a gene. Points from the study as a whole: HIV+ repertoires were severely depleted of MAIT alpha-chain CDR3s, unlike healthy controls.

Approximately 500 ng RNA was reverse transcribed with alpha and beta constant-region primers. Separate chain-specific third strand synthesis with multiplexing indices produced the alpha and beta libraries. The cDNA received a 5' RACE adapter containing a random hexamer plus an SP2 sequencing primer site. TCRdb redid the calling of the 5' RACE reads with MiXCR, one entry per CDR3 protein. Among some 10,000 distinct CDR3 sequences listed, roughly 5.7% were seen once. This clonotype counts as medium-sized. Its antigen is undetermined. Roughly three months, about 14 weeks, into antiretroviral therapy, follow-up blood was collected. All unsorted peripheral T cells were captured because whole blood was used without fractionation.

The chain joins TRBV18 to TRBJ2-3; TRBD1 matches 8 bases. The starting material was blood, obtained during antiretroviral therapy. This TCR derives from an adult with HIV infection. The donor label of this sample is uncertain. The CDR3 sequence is CASSPGQGLTDTQYF. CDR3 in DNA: TGTGCCAGCTCACCCGGACAGGGTCTTACAGATACGCAGTATTTT.